The 17 T cell receptor beta chains below were found in one sample sequenced in a study of CD8+ T cells in alopecia areata. Following extraction, RNA underwent reverse transcription to cDNA, which served as the sequencing template. Method: immunoSEQ multiplex PCR; TCRdb's copy keeps in-frame clones and lacks some. The table lists some 96,000 clones, roughly three fifths of them singletons, with roughly 15% in the top ten. Treatment of the sample: oral pan-JAK inhibitor, 5-10 mg twice daily. Sample: CD8+ T cells sorted from blood, taken at week 4, from a patient treated with tofacitinib. The source of these receptors is a human donor with alopecia areata.

Only one count was recorded for this clone. The rearrangement links TRBV29-1 to TRBJ2-7; unclear D gene. The CDR3 loop spans 13 amino acids. V was pared by 4 bases and J by 2 bases, with 12 bases between. Germline V lookup: CDR1 SQVTM, CDR2 ANQGSEA. The CDR3 DNA follows: TGCAGCGTTGTGTCAGAAGAAGCCTACGAGCAGTACTTC. It codes for CSVVSEEAYEQYF.

V and J are TRBV28 and TRBJ2-5; 14 bases fit TRBD2. This CDR3 comprises 16 residues. Unmatched junction bases numbered 5, after V lost 5 bases and J lost 3 bases. The germline V gene has CDR1 MDHEN and CDR2 SYDVKM. CDR3: CASSETSGGVEETQYF. The CDR3 DNA follows: TGTGCCAGCAGTGAGACTAGCGGGGGGGTAGAAGAGACCCAGTACTTC.

The chain recombines TRBV6-5 with TRBJ2-7, with 11 bases that match TRBD1. This CDR3 is built from 15 residues. V shed 5 bases, J shed 1 base, and the junction held 4 bases outside the gene matches. Germline CDR1 MNHEY, CDR2 SVGAGI. This CDR3 reads CASSRTGGASYEQYF. The CDR3 DNA reads as TGTGCCAGCAGTCGGACAGGGGGCGCATCCTACGAGCAGTACTTC.

This chain connects TRBV14 to TRBJ2-7; D is ambiguous. Trimming stripped 1 base from V and 4 bases from J, with 8 bases between. Germline-derived CDR1 and CDR2 are SGHDN and FVKESK. The CDR3 consists of 13 residues. DNA of the CDR3: TGTGCCAGCAGCCAAGTGGCACGATACGAGCAGTACTTC. This codes for CASSQVARYEQYF.

V gene TRBV5-1 combines with J gene TRBJ2-1; D remains unclear. Trimming pared 0 bases from V and 8 bases from J, leaving 6 bases between. The CDR3 contains 12 residues. CDR1 and CDR2 from the germline V gene are SGHRS and YFSETQ. In DNA, the CDR3 is TGCGCCAGCAGCTTGGCAAGCTATGAGCAGTTCTTC. Protein: CASSLASYEQFF.

The chain is built from TRBV27 and TRBJ1-2; TRBD1 is a possible D gene (5 bases). Per germline, CDR1 MNHEY and CDR2 SMNVEV (reference sequence). This CDR3 has 13 amino acids. V was shortened by 6 bases and J by 6 bases, with 14 bases between the two germline ends. This CDR3 is CASSPLGANGYTF. The CDR3 DNA reads TGTGCCAGCAGCCCACTTGGGGCCAATGGCTACACCTTC.

V usage is TRBV4-3 and J usage is TRBJ1-2; 8 nucleotides agree with TRBD1. V shed 0 bases, J shed 3 bases, and the junction held 6 bases outside the gene matches. Germline V CDR1 and CDR2: LGHNA, YSLEER. CDR3 length: 16 amino acids. DNA for the CDR3: TGCGCCAGCAGCCAAGATTACGGACAGGGTTACTATGGCTACACCTTC. Protein sequence: CASSQDYGQGYYGYTF.

The CDR3 sequence: CASSVRREPDEQFF. CDR3 nucleotide sequence: TGTGCCAGCAGTGTACGGCGGGAGCCGGATGAGCAGTTCTTC. J is TRBJ2-1 and V is TRBV28; 7 nucleotides match TRBD2. This CDR3 region has 14 residues. Germline CDR1 is MDHEN and CDR2 is SYDVKM. J gave up 8 bases and V 5 bases, and 9 bases lay outside the gene matches.

The chain uses TRBV6-5 and TRBJ2-7; 9 nucleotides line up with TRBD2. Germline CDR1 reads MNHEY; CDR2 reads SVGAGI. The junction had 4 bases not matched to a gene; V was cut back by 5 bases and J by 2 bases. The CDR3 runs to 14 residues. CDR3 in amino acids: CASSPLAGPYEQYF. Written as DNA, the CDR3 is TGTGCCAGCAGTCCACTAGCGGGCCCCTACGAGCAGTACTTC.

This chain links TRBV4-1 with TRBJ1-2; no firm D call. The V end was cut by 1 base, the J end by 0 bases, with 9 bases between. CDR3 length: 15 residues. CDR1 and CDR2 (germline): MGHRA, YSYEKL. The CDR3 sequence is CASSQVRVSNYGYTF. The CDR3 region has the DNA TGCGCCAGCAGCCAAGTCCGCGTATCTAACTATGGCTACACCTTC.

Only a few counts were recorded for this clone. The chain employs TRBV19 and TRBJ1-5; 9 bases are shared with TRBD1. This CDR3 region has 14 residues. V shed 5 bases and J 7 bases; nucleotides not matched to a gene: 6. Germline CDR1 LNHDA, CDR2 SQIVND (reference sequence). The CDR3 sequence: CASSWGQGGQPQHF. CDR3 nucleotides: TGTGCCAGTAGTTGGGGACAGGGTGGCCAGCCCCAGCATTTT.

The rearrangement joins TRBV7-8 to TRBJ2-1, with a possible D match to TRBD2 (5 bases). Germline assignment: CDR1 SGHVS and CDR2 FQNEAQ. The length of the CDR3 is 16 residues. Trimming removed 6 bases at V and 8 bases at J, with 23 bases between. The CDR3 DNA is TGTGCCAGCAGTTATCAAAAAAGATGGGCGGGCGATGAGCAGTTCTTC. This translates into CASSYQKRWAGDEQFF.

The CDR3 spells CASSTGTVYGYTF. The CDR3, as DNA: TGCGCCAGCAGCACCGGGACGGTTTATGGCTACACCTTC. This chain joins TRBV5-1 and TRBJ1-2, with D possibly TRBD1 on 5 matching bases. The CDR3 length is 13 residues. The V gene lost 4 bases and the J gene lost 5 bases, with 12 bases spanning the gap. Germline V CDR1 and CDR2: SGHRS, YFSETQ.

The rearrangement uses TRBV27 and TRBJ2-6, with unresolved D. This CDR3 is built from 13 residues. Germline V CDR1 and CDR2: MNHEY, SMNVEV (reference sequence). The V end lost 3 bases, the J end lost 3 bases, and 3 bases lay between the germline ends. CDR3 protein: CASSFFGANVLTF. CDR3 coding DNA: TGTGCCAGCAGTTTCTTTGGGGCCAACGTCCTGACTTTC.

The chain carries TRBV27 and TRBJ1-5; D may be TRBD1 (5 bases). The length of the CDR3 is 14 residues. The germline CDR1 and CDR2 sequences are MNHEY and SMNVEV (reference sequence). Between the trimmed V and J ends, which lost 2 bases and 6 bases, there was a span of 11 bases. CDR3 sequence (DNA): TGTGCCAGCAGTTTAGGTCAGGGCGCTCAGCCCCAGCATTTT. As protein: CASSLGQGAQPQHF.

This clone was counted between two and nine times. The chain has TRBV5-1 and TRBJ2-1; 10 nucleotides match TRBD1. This CDR3 comprises 16 residues. The germline gives CDR1 SGHRS, CDR2 YFSETQ. V was clipped by 0 bases and J by 3 bases; unmatched bases: 3. CDR3 sequence reads: CASSLEGQGDYNEQFF. As DNA, the CDR3 is TGCGCCAGCAGCTTGGAAGGACAGGGGGACTACAATGAGCAGTTCTTC.

This clone was counted only a few times. The chain couples TRBV5-6 to TRBJ1-5; a weak D match, TRBD1 (5 bases). The V end lost 1 base, the J end lost 3 bases, and 11 bases lay between the germline ends. The CDR3 extends over 15 amino acids. The germline V gene has CDR1 SGHDT and CDR2 YYEEEE. CDR3 loop: CASSLFQGLNQPQHF. The CDR3 nucleotides are TGTGCCAGCAGCTTGTTCCAGGGCCTCAATCAGCCCCAGCATTTT.